The sequence of this TCR beta chain was determined in a study of blood T cell repertoires in COVID-19. Study-wide background: Samples representing acute and convalescent COVID-19 were sourced from the United States, Italy and Spain. PBMCs, B-cell-depleted T cells, or T cells were the source of the cDNA or gDNA that made up the material.

V dropped 2 bases and J dropped 8 bases, with 12 bases sitting between them. This CDR3 spans 14 amino acids. Germline V gene data show CDR1 as KGHDR and CDR2 as SFDVKD. How the authors handled the data: From reference gene primer amplification, estimates of nucleated cell counts were derived. Assay: immunoSEQ multiplex PCR; the TCRdb copy retains only in-frame clones and omits some. V, J and clone size derive from that table, while D and trimming were established from the DNA sequence. The table lists 60,000 to 70,000 clones, 82% of them singletons, with approximately 6.6% in the top ten. The chain links TRBV24-1 to TRBJ1-5; weak D call: TRBD1 (6 bases). Sequences were obtained from peripheral blood. This sequence was found in a man in his sixties with acute or convalescent COVID-19. The CDR3 region is CATSDSGHSKPQHF. CDR3 coding DNA: TGTGCCACCAGTGATTCGGGACACTCAAAGCCCCAGCATTTT.